These T cell receptor beta chains were read from a single sample in a study of blood T cell repertoires in COVID-19. Sequencing used immunoSEQ multiplex PCR; TCRdb keeps in-frame clones, though not all of them. The table has about 170,000 clones, about 89% seen once. The sample taken for sequencing was peripheral blood. The receptors originated from a man aged 65-85 years with acute or convalescent COVID-19. Each CDR3 is given without its conserved first and last residue.

v_call: TRBV18
j_call: TRBJ2-7
cdr3_aa: ASSPGIRQGKGEQY

v_call: TRBV7-3
j_call: TRBJ2-3
cdr3_aa: ASSSLGQGGDTQY

v_call: TRBV10-3
j_call: TRBJ1-1
cdr3_aa: AISEGENTEAF

v_call: TRBV5-1
j_call: TRBJ1-1
cdr3_aa: ASSYYRGSGTEAF

v_call: TRBV28
j_call: TRBJ2-2
cdr3_aa: ASRPTGLNTGELF

v_call: TRBV15
j_call: TRBJ1-2
cdr3_aa: ATSRDSVGRGYT

v_call: TRBV11-2
j_call: TRBJ2-5
cdr3_aa: ASSLVTGKETQY

v_call: TRBV19
j_call: TRBJ2-2
cdr3_aa: ASKMTETNTGELF

v_call: TRBV19
j_call: TRBJ2-6
cdr3_aa: ASSTPPGLSLSGANVLT

v_call: TRBV10-3
j_call: TRBJ2-1
cdr3_aa: AISETQGGTYNEQF

v_call: TRBV4-1
j_call: TRBJ1-2
cdr3_aa: ASSLTGGSGGYT

v_call: TRBV10-3
j_call: TRBJ1-5
cdr3_aa: AISEYRSDQPQH

v_call: TRBV6-5
j_call: TRBJ1-4
cdr3_aa: ASSYSGLVNEKLF

v_call: TRBV30
j_call: TRBJ1-2
cdr3_aa: AWSVQPLGYT

v_call: TRBV10-3
j_call: TRBJ2-3
cdr3_aa: AIRGTGGKDTQY

v_call: TRBV12-3/TRBV12-4
j_call: TRBJ1-3
cdr3_aa: ASSYSGNTIY

v_call: TRBV5-1
j_call: TRBJ2-7
cdr3_aa: ASSWGGVGASYEQY

v_call: TRBV12-3/TRBV12-4
j_call: TRBJ2-1
cdr3_aa: AGAKSYNEQF

v_call: TRBV9
j_call: TRBJ2-6
cdr3_aa: ASGQGYGGANVLT

v_call: TRBV19
j_call: TRBJ2-1
cdr3_aa: ASSPRGFNEQF

v_call: TRBV19
j_call: TRBJ1-5
cdr3_aa: ASSLTGGRDQPQH

v_call: TRBV7-8
j_call: TRBJ2-7
cdr3_aa: ASSLVSGTSGGGFYEQY

v_call: TRBV14
j_call: TRBJ2-1
cdr3_aa: ASSQAGWREVVGEQF

v_call: TRBV6-1
j_call: TRBJ2-1
cdr3_aa: ASSVGASLRGNEQF

v_call: TRBV7-9
j_call: TRBJ2-1
cdr3_aa: ASSLARFGTSGYNEQF

v_call: TRBV30
j_call: TRBJ2-5
cdr3_aa: AWKLTLQETQY

v_call: TRBV28
j_call: TRBJ1-1
cdr3_aa: ASTRQGARTEAF

v_call: TRBV5-1
j_call: TRBJ2-7
cdr3_aa: ASSVRPGTSGSYEQY

v_call: TRBV6-5
j_call: TRBJ1-5
cdr3_aa: ASSLGDRGHQPQH

v_call: TRBV19
j_call: TRBJ1-3
cdr3_aa: ASSIDSRVVGNTIY

v_call: TRBV29-1
j_call: TRBJ1-1
cdr3_aa: STGPGWAMNTEAF

v_call: TRBV30
j_call: TRBJ1-1
cdr3_aa: AWSPTGAEAF

v_call: TRBV11-2
j_call: TRBJ1-1
cdr3_aa: ASGFLNTEAF

v_call: TRBV2
j_call: TRBJ1-5
cdr3_aa: ASRTDREGDQPQH

v_call: TRBV6-2/TRBV6-3
j_call: TRBJ2-7
cdr3_aa: ASSYFRGQGAYEQY

v_call: TRBV2
j_call: TRBJ1-3
cdr3_aa: ASRGQYLRGNTIY

v_call: TRBV12-3/TRBV12-4
j_call: TRBJ1-2
cdr3_aa: ASSRSGYGYT

v_call: TRBV29-1
j_call: TRBJ2-5
cdr3_aa: SVESSRATQY

v_call: TRBV13
j_call: TRBJ2-7
cdr3_aa: ASSLGQFSSYEQY

v_call: TRBV5-1
j_call: TRBJ2-3
cdr3_aa: ASSRLLSTDTQY

v_call: TRBV6-5
j_call: TRBJ1-5
cdr3_aa: ASRTGYSNQPQH

v_call: TRBV5-4
j_call: TRBJ1-6
cdr3_aa: ASSSPGGESPLH

v_call: TRBV11-3
j_call: TRBJ2-7
cdr3_aa: ASSLGTRGGSYEQY

v_call: TRBV30
j_call: TRBJ1-5
cdr3_aa: AWSLAGTAIQPQH

v_call: TRBV27
j_call: TRBJ1-1
cdr3_aa: ASSPWGGEAF

v_call: TRBV9
j_call: TRBJ2-7
cdr3_aa: ASSVRASRAYEQY

v_call: TRBV9
j_call: TRBJ2-3
cdr3_aa: ASRGQGEDTQY

v_call: TRBV28
j_call: TRBJ1-1
cdr3_aa: ASSVSGNTEAF

v_call: TRBV5-1
j_call: TRBJ2-2
cdr3_aa: ASNKDRANTGELF